Given below is one T cell receptor beta chain in context. Its target is unknown. Use of 60 Vbeta and 13 Jbeta primers characterized the PCR. Profiling relied on immunoSEQ multiplex PCR, and the TCRdb table lists in-frame clones only, not all of them. Of around 130,000 clones listed, about 69% are singletons. The data are from a study of cytomegalovirus exposure and HLA in healthy donors. Study overall: Around 83% of approximately 400 genotyped donors fell in the Caucasian-associated ancestry cluster.

Study-level points and caveats: High specificity and sensitivity for cytomegalovirus status were reported for the classifier. The majority of CMV-associated TCR beta chains were reported as apparently HLA-restricted in a later analysis. Altogether, 150 to 200 TCR beta chains were recorded as cytomegalovirus-associated.

There are 15 residues in the CDR3. V was trimmed by 1 base and J by 4 bases, leaving 13 bases between them. Looked up from germline, CDR1 is SGHDT and CDR2 is YYEEEE. The sequencing input was PBMCs. V and J are TRBV5-6 and TRBJ2-3; D is perhaps TRBD2 (6 bases). This clonotype originated in a young man in good health and CMV-seronegative. The CDR3 nucleotides read TGTGCCAGCAGCTTGCGGGGGACCGGGGCAGATACGCAGTATTTT. Amino acids: CASSLRGTGADTQYF.